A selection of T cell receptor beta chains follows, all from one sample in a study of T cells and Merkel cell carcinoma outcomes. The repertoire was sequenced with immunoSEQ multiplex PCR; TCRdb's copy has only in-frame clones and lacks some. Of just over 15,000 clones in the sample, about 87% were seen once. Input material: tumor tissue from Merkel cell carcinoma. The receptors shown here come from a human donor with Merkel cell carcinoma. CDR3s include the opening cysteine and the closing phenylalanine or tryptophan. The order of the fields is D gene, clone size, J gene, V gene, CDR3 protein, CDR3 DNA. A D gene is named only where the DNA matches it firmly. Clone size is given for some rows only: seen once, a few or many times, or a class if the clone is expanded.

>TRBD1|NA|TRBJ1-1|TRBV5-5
CASSAGQGAGIEAFF
TGTGCCAGCAGCGCGGGACAGGGGGCTGGGATTGAAGCTTTCTTT
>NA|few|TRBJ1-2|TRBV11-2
CASSLDTFGYTF
TGTGCCAGCAGCTTGGACACCTTTGGCTACACCTTC
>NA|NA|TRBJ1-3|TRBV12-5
CASDGDSGNTIYF
TGTGCTAGTGACGGGGATTCTGGAAACACCATATATTTT
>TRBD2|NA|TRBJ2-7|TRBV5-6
CAGLAGGGYYYEQYF
TGTGCCGGGCTTGCGGGGGGCGGGTACTACTACGAGCAGTACTTC
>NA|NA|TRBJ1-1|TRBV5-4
CASSWEGRNTEAFF
TGTGCCAGCAGCTGGGAGGGTCGGAACACTGAAGCTTTCTTT
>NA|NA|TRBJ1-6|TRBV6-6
CASSSGVNAPPLHF
TGTGCCAGCAGTTCCGGGGTAAACGCACCACCCCTCCACTTT
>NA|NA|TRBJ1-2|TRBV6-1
CASSEGLSGGGYTF
TGTGCCAGCAGTGAAGGACTGTCGGGGGGAGGCTACACCTTC
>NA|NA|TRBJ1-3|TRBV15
CATSRDEGNGNTIYF
TGTGCCACCAGCAGAGATGAGGGGAATGGAAACACCATATATTTT
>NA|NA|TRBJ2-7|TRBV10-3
CAIRSGTTEYEQYF
TGTGCCATCAGATCCGGGACAACGGAATACGAGCAGTACTTT
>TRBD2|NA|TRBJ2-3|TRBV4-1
CASSQLTSGASEVRADTQYF
TGCGCCAGCAGCCAACTGACTAGCGGGGCTTCAGAGGTTAGGGCAGATACGCAGTATTTT
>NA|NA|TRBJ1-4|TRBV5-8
CASSFRVDKLFF
TGTGCCAGCAGCTTTCGGGTAGACAAACTGTTTTTT
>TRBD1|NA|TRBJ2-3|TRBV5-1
CASSLGRGPYFTDTQYF
TGCGCCAGCAGCTTGGGAAGGGGGCCCTACTTCACAGATACGCAGTATTTT
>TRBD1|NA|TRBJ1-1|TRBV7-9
CASSWGTVNTEAFF
TGTGCCAGCAGCTGGGGGACAGTGAACACTGAAGCTTTCTTT
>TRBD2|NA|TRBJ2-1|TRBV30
CAIAGEHYNEQFF
TGTGCCATAGCGGGGGAGCACTACAATGAGCAGTTCTTC
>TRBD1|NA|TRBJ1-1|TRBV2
CASKFPLTGETEAFF
TGTGCCAGCAAATTCCCCTTGACAGGGGAAACTGAAGCTTTCTTT
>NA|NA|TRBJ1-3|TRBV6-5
CASSYSRGSGNTIYF
TGTGCCAGCAGTTACTCGAGGGGCTCTGGAAACACCATATATTTT
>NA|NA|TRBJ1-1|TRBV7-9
CASSSAANTEAFF
TGTGCCAGCAGCTCCGCAGCTAACACTGAAGCTTTCTTT
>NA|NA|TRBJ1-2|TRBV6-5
CASSRMWGGYGYTF
TGTGCCAGCTCCCGTATGTGGGGTGGCTATGGCTACACCTTC
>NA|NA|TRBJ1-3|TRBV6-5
CASSSTGSSTGNTIYF
TGTGCCAGCAGTTCAACAGGGAGCTCAACTGGAAACACCATATATTTT
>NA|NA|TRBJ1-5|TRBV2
CASRYGGRQPQHF
TGTGCCAGCAGGTACGGGGGTAGACAGCCCCAGCATTTT
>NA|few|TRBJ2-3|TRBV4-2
CASSPLGDTQYF
TGTGCCAGCAGCCCTCTAGGGGATACGCAGTATTTT
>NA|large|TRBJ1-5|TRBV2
CASSEGVWDQPQHF
TGTGCCAGCAGTGAAGGGGTTTGGGATCAGCCCCAGCATTTT
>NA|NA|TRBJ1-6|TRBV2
CASSQDSPSPLHF
TGTGCCAGCAGTCAGGACAGTCCTTCACCCCTCCACTTT
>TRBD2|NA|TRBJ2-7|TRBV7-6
CASSPGGLYYEQYF
TGTGCCAGCAGCCCGGGGGGGCTTTACTACGAGCAGTACTTC
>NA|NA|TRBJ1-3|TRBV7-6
CASSLAGDTGNTIYF
TGTGCCAGCAGCTTAGCGGGGGATACTGGAAACACCATATATTTT
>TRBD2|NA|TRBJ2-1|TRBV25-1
CASTDGTSGSLVVDEQFF
TGTGCCAGCACTGATGGGACTAGCGGGTCCCTGGTGGTGGATGAGCAGTTCTTC
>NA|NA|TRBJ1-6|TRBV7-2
CASSLHAGTGSPLHF
TGTGCCAGCAGCTTACACGCAGGCACAGGTTCACCCCTCCACTTT
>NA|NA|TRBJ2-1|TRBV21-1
CASSSGLAGVHYNEQFF
TGTGCCAGCAGCAGTGGACTAGCGGGAGTGCATTACAATGAGCAGTTCTTC
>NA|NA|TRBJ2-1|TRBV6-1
CASSFTAFNEQFF
TGTGCCAGCAGCTTCACAGCGTTCAATGAGCAGTTCTTC
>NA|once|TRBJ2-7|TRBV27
CASSRGQSPYEQYF
TGTGCCAGCAGCCGCGGACAGTCACCCTACGAGCAGTACTTC
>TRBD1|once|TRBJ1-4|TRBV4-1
CASSPIQGGNEKLFF
TGCGCCAGCAGCCCTATACAGGGGGGTAATGAAAAACTGTTTTTT
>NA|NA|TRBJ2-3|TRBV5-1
CASSFPRVGGLLGNTQYF
TGCGCCAGCAGCTTCCCACGGGTCGGGGGGCTCCTCGGGAATACGCAGTATTTT